These 4 T cell receptor beta chains were all obtained from the same sample, sequenced in a study of blood T cell repertoires in COVID-19. The method was immunoSEQ multiplex PCR; TCRdb's version includes in-frame clones alone and lacks a portion of them. This table has a few hundred thousand clones, roughly nine tenths appearing once. Sequencing input: PBMCs or T cells enriched from blood (not recorded which). The receptors here all came from a young woman who had recovered from COVID-19.

V gene TRBV19 combines with J gene TRBJ1-3, with no clear D. The CDR3 contains 15 residues. V shed 5 bases and J shed 4 bases, with 15 bases lying between them. The germline V gene encodes CDR1 LNHDA and CDR2 SQIVND (reference sequence). The DNA for the CDR3 is TGTGCCAGTAGTGCTACCGGGGTCGGGGGAAACACCATATATTTT. This gives the protein CASSATGVGGNTIYF.

The rearrangement uses TRBV2 and TRBJ1-1; TRBD1 matches 7 bases. V trimming: 6 bases; J trimming: 5 bases; junction bases outside the gene matches: 12. This CDR3 is built from 15 residues. CDR1 is SNHLY and CDR2 is FYNNEI in the germline V gene. The CDR3 here is CASSAQRQGETEAFF. The CDR3 DNA reads as TGTGCCAGCAGCGCACAGAGACAGGGAGAGACTGAAGCTTTCTTT.

The rearrangement joins TRBV5-8 to TRBJ1-2; D remains ambiguous. Looked up from germline, CDR1 is SGHTS and CDR2 is YDEGEE. Trimming took 2 bases from V and 2 from J, leaving 16 bases between them. This CDR3 has 16 amino acids. CDR3 amino acids: CASSFSPREWNYGYTF. CDR3 bases: TGTGCCAGCAGCTTTAGTCCCCGGGAGTGGAACTATGGCTACACCTTC.

This clone came up once. V and J are TRBV15 and TRBJ2-3; 8 bases match TRBD1. CDR3 size: 15 residues. Trimming cost V 5 bases and J 4 bases; bases outside gene matches: 8. The germline CDR1 and CDR2 sequences are LNHNV and YYDKDF (reference sequence). CDR3 region: CATSGGQGGSDTQYF. The CDR3 DNA sequence: TGTGCCACCAGCGGCGGACAGGGAGGATCAGATACGCAGTATTTT. Full variable domain (remainder filled in from reference TRBV15 and TRBJ2-3): DAMVIQNPRYQVTQFGKPVTLSCSQTLNHNVMYWYQQKSSQAPKLLFHYYDKDFNNEADTPDNFQSRRPNTSFCFLDIRSPGLGDTAMYLCATSGGQGGSDTQYFGPGTRLTVL.